This T cell receptor beta chain was identified in a study of blood T cell repertoires in COVID-19. Study-level background: The samples span acute and convalescent COVID-19 from the United States, Italy and Spain. Sources were T cells, B-cell-depleted T cells, or PBMCs; the material itself was cDNA or gDNA.

With 4 bases clipped from V and 6 bases from J, the junction kept 8 bases outside the gene matches. Germline lookup yields CDR1 SGHRS and CDR2 YFSETQ. This CDR3 is built from 15 residues. This clone was observed a handful of times. Authors' analysis steps: Estimation of nucleated cell counts relied on the amplification of reference gene primers. Assay: immunoSEQ multiplex PCR; the TCRdb copy retains only in-frame clones and omits some. V and J calls and clone size are copied from that table; D and trimming were computed from the DNA. This table holds 200,000 to 250,000 clones, around 84% found once. This TCR came from a man in his sixties with acute or convalescent COVID-19. Sequences were obtained from peripheral blood. The chain joins TRBV5-1 to TRBJ2-1; 9 nucleotides line up with TRBD2. The CDR3, as DNA: TGCGCCAGCAGCGTCAATCTAGCGGGGCTCAATGAGCAGTTCTTC. It yields the protein CASSVNLAGLNEQFF.